These 2 T cell receptor beta chains were sequenced from one sample in a study of Graves' ophthalmopathy and Graves' hyperthyroidism. Amplification targeted the TCR beta CDR3 regions, with RNA transcripts as the source material. In the first round, RT-PCR was carried out with HTBI primers, and a multiplex PCR formed the second round. TCRdb re-derived calls from the multiplex PCR reads in MiXCR, one entry per CDR3 protein. There are about 390,000 distinct CDR3 sequences in the sample; 15% to 19% occur only once, and approximately 7% lies in the top ten. Sequences were obtained from peripheral blood. These receptors were collected from a woman younger than 35 with stable Graves' hyperthyroidism.

In its sample, this clonotype was seen a few times. The V gene is TRBV9, the J gene TRBJ1-1; no definite D call. V was pared by 7 bases and J by 0 bases, with 13 bases between. This CDR3 is 14 amino acids long. Germline CDR1 reads SGDLS; CDR2 reads YYNGEE. CDR3 nucleotide sequence: TGTGCCAGCGGTTTGGGGATCATGAACACTGAAGCTTTCTTT. Its translation is CASGLGIMNTEAFF.

This clonotype has at least ten counts. The rearrangement uses TRBV12-5 and TRBJ2-7; D gene unclear. V was clipped by 7 bases and J by 2 bases, with 9 bases between them. From germline, CDR1 is LGHNT and CDR2 FRNRAP. The CDR3 is made up of 12 amino acids. The CDR3 here is CASVGQTYEQYF. The CDR3 nucleotides are TGTGCTAGTGTCGGGCAAACCTACGAGCAGTACTTC. The entire variable domain, with the rest obtained from reference TRBV12-5 and TRBJ2-7, is as follows: DARVTQTPRHKVTEMGQEVTMRCQPILGHNTVFWYRQTMMQGLELLAYFRNRAPLDDSGMPKDRFSAEMPDATLATLKIQPSEPRDSAVYFCASVGQTYEQYFGPGTRLTVT.